This section outlines one TCR beta chain sequence together with its context. Its antigen is not identified. These data belong to a study of HIV-infected patients and healthy controls. Study results and limitations: Healthy controls carried many MAIT alpha-chain CDR3s, while HIV+ repertoires had few. No HLA typing of donors was done in this study.

Trimming removed 3 bases from V and 1 base from J; junction bases left unmatched: 6. Germline V gives CDR1 SGHVS, CDR2 FQNEAQ. This CDR3 comprises 15 residues. Reverse transcription used 450 to 550 ng RNA and constant-region primers for alpha and beta. Each of the alpha and beta chains got its own library through chain-specific third strand synthesis with indices. The SP2 site served as the priming point for second strand synthesis. A 12-nucleotide barcode per molecule came from two concatenated random hexamers added pre-amplification. Each CDR3 protein gets one entry after TCRdb re-called the 5' RACE reads with MiXCR. The profile shows around 18,000 distinct CDR3 sequences, around 10% of them singletons. All unsorted peripheral T cells were captured because whole blood was used without fractionation.

This chain joins TRBV7-8 and TRBJ2-7; TRBD1 matches at 7 bases. The source of this sequence is an adult in good health. Input material: blood. The DNA for the CDR3 is TGTGCCAGCAGCTTTTTGGGGACAGAATCCTACGAGCAGTACTTC. Translation: CASSFLGTESYEQYF.